The TCR beta chain under discussion was sequenced for a study of cytomegalovirus exposure and HLA in healthy donors. General study results and limits: The study found most TCR sequences rare, yet found some public TCRs in many donors. Most of the TCR beta V segments (in an earlier analysis) were productive either about 87% or about 30% of the time.

Each donor was nominally healthy when sampled (though unrecorded immune exposures were likely). With 60 Vbeta and 13 Jbeta primers, the PCR was carried out. Profiled with immunoSEQ multiplex PCR; TCRdb holds only in-frame clones, not every one. The table includes under 110,000 clones, less than 85% detected once. As for this clone: Its antigen remains unidentified.

The source material was PBMCs. The sequence came from a man aged 55 to 70 in good health and CMV-seronegative.

CDR3 sequence (DNA): TGTGCCAGCAGTGACTCCGGCGGGGGGAGCACAGATACGCAGTATTTT. As protein: CASSDSGGGSTDTQYF. The V gene is TRBV6-4, the J gene TRBJ2-3; the match to TRBD2 covers 8 bases. V lost 0 bases and J lost 0; bases outside the gene matches: 2. The CDR3 has 16 amino acids. The germline gives CDR1 MRHNA, CDR2 SNTAGT.